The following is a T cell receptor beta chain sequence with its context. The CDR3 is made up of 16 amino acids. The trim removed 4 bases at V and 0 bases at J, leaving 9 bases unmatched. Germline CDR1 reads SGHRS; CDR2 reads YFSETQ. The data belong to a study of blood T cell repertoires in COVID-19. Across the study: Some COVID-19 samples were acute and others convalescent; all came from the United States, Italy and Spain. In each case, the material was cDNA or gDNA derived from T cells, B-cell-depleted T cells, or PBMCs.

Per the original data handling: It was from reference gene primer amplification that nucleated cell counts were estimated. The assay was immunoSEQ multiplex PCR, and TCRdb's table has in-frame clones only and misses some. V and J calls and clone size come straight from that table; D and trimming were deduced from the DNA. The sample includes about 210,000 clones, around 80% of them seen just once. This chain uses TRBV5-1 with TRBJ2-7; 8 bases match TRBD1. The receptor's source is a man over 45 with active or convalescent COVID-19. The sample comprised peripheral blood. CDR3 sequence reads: CASSPLTTGGSYEQYF. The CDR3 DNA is TGCGCCAGCAGCCCTCTAACAACAGGGGGCTCCTACGAGCAGTACTTC.